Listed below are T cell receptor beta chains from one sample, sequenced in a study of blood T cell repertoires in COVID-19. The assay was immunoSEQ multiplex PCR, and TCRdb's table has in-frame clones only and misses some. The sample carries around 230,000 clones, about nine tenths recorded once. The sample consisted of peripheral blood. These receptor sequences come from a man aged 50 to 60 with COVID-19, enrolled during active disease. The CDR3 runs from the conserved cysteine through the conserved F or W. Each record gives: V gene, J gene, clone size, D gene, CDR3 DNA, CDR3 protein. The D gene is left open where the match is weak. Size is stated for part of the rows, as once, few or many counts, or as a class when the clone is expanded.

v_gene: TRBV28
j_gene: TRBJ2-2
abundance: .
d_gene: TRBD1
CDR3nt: TGTGCCAGCGGTTCACACCTGGGACAGGGGGTTCGCACCGGGGAGCTGTTTTTT
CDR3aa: CASGSHLGQGVRTGELFF

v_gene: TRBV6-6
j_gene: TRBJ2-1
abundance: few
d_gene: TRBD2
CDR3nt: TGTGCCACCGAACCCGGGGGGGCGGGTTACAATGAGCAGTTCTTC
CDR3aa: CATEPGGAGYNEQFF

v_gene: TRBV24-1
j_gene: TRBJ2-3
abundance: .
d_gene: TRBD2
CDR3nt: TGTGCCACCAGTGGAGCTAGCGGAACCACAGATACGCAGTATTTT
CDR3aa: CATSGASGTTDTQYF

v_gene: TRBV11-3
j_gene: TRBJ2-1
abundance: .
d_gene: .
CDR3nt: TGTGCCAGCAGCCTAGGGCAGGGTTCCTATGAGCAGTTCTTC
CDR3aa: CASSLGQGSYEQFF

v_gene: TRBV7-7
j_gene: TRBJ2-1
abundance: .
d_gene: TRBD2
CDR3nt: TGTGCCAGCAGCCGCGAGCGGGGTAATGAGCAGTTCTTC
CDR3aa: CASSRERGNEQFF

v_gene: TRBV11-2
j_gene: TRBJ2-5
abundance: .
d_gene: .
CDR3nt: TGTGCCAGCAGCCGGAGCTTTGGTGGAGAGACCCAGTACTTC
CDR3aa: CASSRSFGGETQYF

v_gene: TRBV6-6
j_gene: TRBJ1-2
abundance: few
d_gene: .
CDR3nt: TGTGCCAGCAGTTCTGGACAGAGCAGGGGCTACACCTTC
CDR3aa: CASSSGQSRGYTF

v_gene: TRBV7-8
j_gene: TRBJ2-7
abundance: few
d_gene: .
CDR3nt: TGTGCCAGCAGCTTATTAGCGTCGATCGAGGGCGAGCAGTACTTC
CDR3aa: CASSLLASIEGEQYF

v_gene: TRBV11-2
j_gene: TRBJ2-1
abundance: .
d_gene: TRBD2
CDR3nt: TGTGCCAGCAGCCGGACTAGCGGAGGGGGCAATGAGCAGTTCTTC
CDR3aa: CASSRTSGGGNEQFF

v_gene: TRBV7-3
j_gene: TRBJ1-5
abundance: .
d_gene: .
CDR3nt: TGTGCCAGCAGCTTCCCGGCCGGTTCCAGGGGAGCTGTGTGCAATCAGCCCCAGCATTTT
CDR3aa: CASSFPAGSRGAVCNQPQHF

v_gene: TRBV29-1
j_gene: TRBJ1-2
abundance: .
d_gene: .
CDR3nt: TGCAGCGATAAAATCTCGGGAGGCTACACCTTC
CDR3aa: CSDKISGGYTF

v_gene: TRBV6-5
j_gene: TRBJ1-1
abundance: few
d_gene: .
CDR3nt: TGTGCCAGCAGTTACAGGAGCGCCCGGGTGAACACTGAAGCTTTCTTT
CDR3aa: CASSYRSARVNTEAFF

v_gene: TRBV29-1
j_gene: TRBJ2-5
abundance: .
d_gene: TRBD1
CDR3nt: TGCAGCACAAGGACAGGGATGGAAGAGACCCAGTACTTC
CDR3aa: CSTRTGMEETQYF

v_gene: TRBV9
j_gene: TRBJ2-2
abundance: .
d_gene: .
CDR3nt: TGTGCCAGCAGCGTAGCCACGAACACCGGGGAGCTGTTTTTT
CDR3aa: CASSVATNTGELFF

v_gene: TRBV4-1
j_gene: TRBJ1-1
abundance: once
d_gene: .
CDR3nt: TGCGCCAGCAGCCAATCCACGGGGGGCACTGAAGCTTTCTTT
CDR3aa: CASSQSTGGTEAFF

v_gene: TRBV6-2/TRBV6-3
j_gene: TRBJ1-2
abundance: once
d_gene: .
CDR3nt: TGTGCCAGCAGTTACAGGGGGGGCGATGGCTACACCTTC
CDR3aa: CASSYRGGDGYTF

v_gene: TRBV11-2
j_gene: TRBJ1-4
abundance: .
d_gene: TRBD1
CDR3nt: TGTGCCAGCAGCTTCGGACAGGGGGCAACTAATGAAAAACTGTTTTTT
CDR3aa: CASSFGQGATNEKLFF

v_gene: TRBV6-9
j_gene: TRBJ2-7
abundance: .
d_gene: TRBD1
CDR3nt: TGTGCCAGCGAGAAAACGACAGGGAACTTCTACGAGCAGTACTTC
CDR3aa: CASEKTTGNFYEQYF

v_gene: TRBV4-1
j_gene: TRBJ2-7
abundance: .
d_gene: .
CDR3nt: TGCGCCAGCAGCGCATTGACAAACTACGAGCAGTACTTC
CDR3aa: CASSALTNYEQYF

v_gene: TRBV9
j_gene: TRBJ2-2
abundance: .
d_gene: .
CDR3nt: TGTGCCAGCAGCGTAGTCGGAGTCACCGGGGAGCTGTTTTTT
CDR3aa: CASSVVGVTGELFF

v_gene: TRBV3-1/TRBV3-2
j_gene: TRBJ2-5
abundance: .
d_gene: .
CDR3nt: TGTGCCAGCAGCCAAATGGTTAGCACAGAGACCCAGTACTTC
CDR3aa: CASSQMVSTETQYF

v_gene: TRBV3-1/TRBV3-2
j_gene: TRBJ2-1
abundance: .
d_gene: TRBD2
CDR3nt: TGTGCCAGCAGCCAAGTCCTAGCGGGGGGGCCTCTTGACAATGAGCAGTTCTTC
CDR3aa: CASSQVLAGGPLDNEQFF

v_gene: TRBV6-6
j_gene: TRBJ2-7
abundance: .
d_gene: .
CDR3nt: TGTGCCAGCAGTACCGGACTGTTCTCCTACGAGCAGTACTTC
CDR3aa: CASSTGLFSYEQYF

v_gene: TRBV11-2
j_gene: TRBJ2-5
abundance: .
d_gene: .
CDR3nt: TGTGCCAGCAGCCGGGGACTTAACCAAGAGACCCAGTACTTC
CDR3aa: CASSRGLNQETQYF

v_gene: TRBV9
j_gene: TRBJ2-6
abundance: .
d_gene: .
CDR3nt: TGTGCCAGCAGCGTAGTGGCGCAGGGGTTTTTCTCTGGGGCCAACGTCCTGACTTTC
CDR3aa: CASSVVAQGFFSGANVLTF

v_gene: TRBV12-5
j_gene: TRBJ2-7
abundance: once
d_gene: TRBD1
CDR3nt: TGTGCTAGTGGCCGCCAGGGGGAAGGCGAGCAGTACTTC
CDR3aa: CASGRQGEGEQYF

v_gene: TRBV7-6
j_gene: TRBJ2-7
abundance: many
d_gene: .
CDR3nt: TGTGCCAGCAGCTTAGCCTCGGACAGCACCTACGAGCAGTACTTC
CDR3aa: CASSLASDSTYEQYF

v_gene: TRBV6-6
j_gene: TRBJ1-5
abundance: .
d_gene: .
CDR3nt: TGTGCCAGCAGTTACTCGACCGGGGTCAATCAGCCCCAGCATTTT
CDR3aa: CASSYSTGVNQPQHF

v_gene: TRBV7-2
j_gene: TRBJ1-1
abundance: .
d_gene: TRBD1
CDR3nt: TGTGCCAGCAGCCCGACCCGGACAGGGAGCACTGAAGCTTTCTTT
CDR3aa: CASSPTRTGSTEAFF

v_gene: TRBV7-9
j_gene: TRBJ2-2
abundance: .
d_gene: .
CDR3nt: TGTGCCAGCAGCTTAGGCGCAGGAAACACCGGGGAGCTGTTTTTT
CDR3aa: CASSLGAGNTGELFF

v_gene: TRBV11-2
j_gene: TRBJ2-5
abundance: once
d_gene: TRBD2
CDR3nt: TGTGCCAGCAGCTTAGGTGCTAGCGGGAGATCAGAGACCCAGTACTTC
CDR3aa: CASSLGASGRSETQYF

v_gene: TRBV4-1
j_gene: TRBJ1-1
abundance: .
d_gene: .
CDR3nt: TGCGCCAGCAGCCACCGAACAGGAGTGAACACTGAAGCTTTCTTT
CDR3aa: CASSHRTGVNTEAFF

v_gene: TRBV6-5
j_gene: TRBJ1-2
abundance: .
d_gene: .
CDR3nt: TGTGCCAGCATTCGGCACAGGGCCTATGATGGCTACACCTTC
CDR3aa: CASIRHRAYDGYTF

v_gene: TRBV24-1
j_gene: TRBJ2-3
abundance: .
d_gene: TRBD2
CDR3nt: TGTGCCACCAGTGCTCCCTCGGGACTAGCCGGCACAGATACGCAGTATTTT
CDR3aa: CATSAPSGLAGTDTQYF

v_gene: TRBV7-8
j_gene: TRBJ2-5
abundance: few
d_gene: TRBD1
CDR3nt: TGTGCCAGCAGCTTAGGGACAGGGAAGGGAGAGACCCAGTACTTC
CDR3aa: CASSLGTGKGETQYF

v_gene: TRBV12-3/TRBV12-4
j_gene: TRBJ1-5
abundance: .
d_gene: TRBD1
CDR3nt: TGTGCCAGCACCCGGACAGGGACCCAGCCCCAGCATTTT
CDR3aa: CASTRTGTQPQHF

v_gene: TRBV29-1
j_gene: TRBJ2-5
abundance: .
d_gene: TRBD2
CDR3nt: TGCAGCGTTGGCGGGGGAACCGGGGAGACCCAGTACTTC
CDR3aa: CSVGGGTGETQYF

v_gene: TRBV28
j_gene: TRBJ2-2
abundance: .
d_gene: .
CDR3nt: TGTGCCAGCAGCTCCCCGGTGCGGGCCGGGGAGCTGTTTTTT
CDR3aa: CASSSPVRAGELFF

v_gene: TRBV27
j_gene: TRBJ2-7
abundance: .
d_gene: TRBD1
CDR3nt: TGTGCCAGCAGTTTATTCGGGACAGGGGTTACCGAGCAGTACTTC
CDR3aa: CASSLFGTGVTEQYF

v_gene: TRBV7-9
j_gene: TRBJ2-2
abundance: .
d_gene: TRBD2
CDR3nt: TGTGCCAGCAGTTCCACCGCCACTAGCGGGAACACCGGGGAGCTGTTTTTT
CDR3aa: CASSSTATSGNTGELFF

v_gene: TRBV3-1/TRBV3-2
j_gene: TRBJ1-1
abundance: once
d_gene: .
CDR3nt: TGTGCCAGCAGCCAAAGGGGAGGTAGAACTGAAGCTTTCTTT
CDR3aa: CASSQRGGRTEAFF

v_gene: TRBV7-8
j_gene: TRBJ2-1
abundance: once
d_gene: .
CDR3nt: TGTGCCAGCAGCTTAGAAGGGGGGGGATATAATGAGCAGTTCTTC
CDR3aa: CASSLEGGGYNEQFF

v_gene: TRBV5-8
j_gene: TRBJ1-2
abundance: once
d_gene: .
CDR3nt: TGTGCCAGCAGCTTGGGGGCGCTGAGGGATGGCTACACCTTC
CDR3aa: CASSLGALRDGYTF

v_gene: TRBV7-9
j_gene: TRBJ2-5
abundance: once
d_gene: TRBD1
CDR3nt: TGTGCCAGCAGCTTAGGAGACAGGGGGCGACAAGAGACCCAGTACTTC
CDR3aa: CASSLGDRGRQETQYF

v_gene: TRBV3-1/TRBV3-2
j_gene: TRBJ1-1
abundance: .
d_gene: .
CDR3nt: TGTGCCAGCAGCTACACTCAGGGCCTGAACACTGAAGCTTTCTTT
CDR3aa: CASSYTQGLNTEAFF

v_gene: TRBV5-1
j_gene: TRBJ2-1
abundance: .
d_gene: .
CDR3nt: TGCGCCAGCAGCTTGGCCAGCGTTTCCTACAATGAGCAGTTCTTC
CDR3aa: CASSLASVSYNEQFF

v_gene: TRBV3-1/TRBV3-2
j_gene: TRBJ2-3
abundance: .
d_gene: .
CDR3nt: TGTGCCAGCAGCCTTTCAACAGATACGCAGTATTTT
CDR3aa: CASSLSTDTQYF

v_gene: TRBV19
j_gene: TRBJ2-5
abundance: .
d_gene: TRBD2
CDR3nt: TGTGCCAGTGCCGGTTTAGCGGGGGGGCCAGGGACCCAGTACTTC
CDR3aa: CASAGLAGGPGTQYF

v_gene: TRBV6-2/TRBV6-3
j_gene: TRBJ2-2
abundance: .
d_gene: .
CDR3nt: TGTGCCAGCAGTTATGGCCCCGGGGAGCTGTTTTTT
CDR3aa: CASSYGPGELFF

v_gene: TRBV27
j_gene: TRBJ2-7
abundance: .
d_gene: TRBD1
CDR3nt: TGTGCCAGCAGTCCCGGACAGGGGGCGCGGTACGAGCAGTACTTC
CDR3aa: CASSPGQGARYEQYF

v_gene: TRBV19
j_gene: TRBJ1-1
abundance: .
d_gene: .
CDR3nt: TGTGCCAGTACCCCCCAGGGGAACACTGAAGCTTTCTTT
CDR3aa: CASTPQGNTEAFF

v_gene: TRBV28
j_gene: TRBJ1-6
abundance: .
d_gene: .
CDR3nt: TGTGCCAGCAGTTCGCGGTCACCCCTCCACTTT
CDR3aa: CASSSRSPLHF

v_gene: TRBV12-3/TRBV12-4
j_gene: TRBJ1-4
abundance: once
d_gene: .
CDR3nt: TGTGCCAGCAGTTTAGGAGCTAATGAAAAACTGTTTTTT
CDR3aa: CASSLGANEKLFF

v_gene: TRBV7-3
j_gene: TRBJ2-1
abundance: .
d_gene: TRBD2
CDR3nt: TGTGCCAGCAGCCCGTACGGGACTAGCGGTACCAATGAGCAGTTCTTC
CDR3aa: CASSPYGTSGTNEQFF

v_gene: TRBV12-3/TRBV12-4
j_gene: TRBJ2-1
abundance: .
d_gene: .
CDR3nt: TGTGCCAGCAAAGGCGGGGGCCGGGTTGAGCAGTTCTTC
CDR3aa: CASKGGGRVEQFF

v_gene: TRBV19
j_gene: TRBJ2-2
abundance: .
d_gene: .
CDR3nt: TGTGCCAGTAGCCGGGGAAGGGTTTTGGACACCGGGGAGCTGTTTTTT
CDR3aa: CASSRGRVLDTGELFF

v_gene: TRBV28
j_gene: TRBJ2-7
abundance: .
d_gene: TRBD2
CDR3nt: TGTGCCACCCAGAGCGGGGGTCACTACGAGCAGTACTTC
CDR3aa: CATQSGGHYEQYF

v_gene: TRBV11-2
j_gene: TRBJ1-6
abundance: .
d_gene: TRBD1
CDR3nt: TGTGCCAGCAGCGGCGGACAGGGAGAGCGGTCACCCCTCCACTTT
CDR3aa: CASSGGQGERSPLHF

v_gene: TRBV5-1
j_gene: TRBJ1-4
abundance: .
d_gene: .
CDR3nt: TGCGCCAGCAGCCCAGGGTCCACTAATGAAAAACTGTTTTTT
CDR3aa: CASSPGSTNEKLFF